This TCR beta chain was obtained from a study of PD-1 blockade in classical Hodgkin lymphoma. Broader study findings: Complete responders matched newly diagnosed patients in baseline diversity. In CD4+ cells, TCR diversity went up significantly by C4D1, but in CD8+ cells it did not.

The time point denotes: cycle 4 day 1 (C4D1), after 6 weeks of nivolumab. Every one of the patients relapsed after autologous stem cell transplantation (brentuximab vedotin exposure was variable). Thawed PBMCs yielded CD4+ T cells through magnetic negative selection. The CDR3 runs to 16 residues. The V gene end was trimmed by 7 bases and the J gene end by 2 bases; junction bases not matched to a gene: 6. Germline CDR1 reads ENHRY; CDR2 reads SYGVKD. Here immunoSEQ multiplex PCR was the method, and the copy in TCRdb shows in-frame clones only, minus some. Of roughly 35,000 clones in the sample, 90% to 95% are singletons; the top ten hold roughly 0.29%. Note on this clone: Its matching antigen is unknown.

The clonotype originates from a human donor with classical Hodgkin lymphoma. Material: CD4+ T cells from blood, obtained before the fourth cycle of nivolumab. The J gene is TRBJ2-7, the V gene TRBV10-3, with 15 bases that match TRBD2. This CDR3 is CAITSGLAGGPYEQYF. CDR3 coding DNA: TGTGCCATCACCTCGGGACTAGCGGGAGGACCCTACGAGCAGTACTTC.